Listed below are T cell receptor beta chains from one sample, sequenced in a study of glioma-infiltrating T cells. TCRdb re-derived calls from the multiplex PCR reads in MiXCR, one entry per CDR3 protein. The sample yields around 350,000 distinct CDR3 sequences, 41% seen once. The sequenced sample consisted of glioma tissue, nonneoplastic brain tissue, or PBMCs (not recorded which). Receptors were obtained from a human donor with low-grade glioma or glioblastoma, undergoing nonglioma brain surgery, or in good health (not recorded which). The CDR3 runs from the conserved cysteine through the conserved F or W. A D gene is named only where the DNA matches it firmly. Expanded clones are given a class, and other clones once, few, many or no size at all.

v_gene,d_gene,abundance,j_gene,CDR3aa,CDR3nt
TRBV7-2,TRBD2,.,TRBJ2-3,CASSLVGGGTDTQYF,TGTGCCAGCAGCTTAGTGGGGGGGGGCACAGATACGCAGTATTTT
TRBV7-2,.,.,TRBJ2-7,CASSSPRTDYNEQYF,TGTGCCAGCAGCTCCCCTCGGACAGATTACAACGAGCAGTACTTC
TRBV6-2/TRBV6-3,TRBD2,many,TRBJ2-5,CASSPRGSGSKTQYF,TGTGCCAGCAGTCCCCGCGGTAGCGGGAGTAAGACCCAGTACTTC
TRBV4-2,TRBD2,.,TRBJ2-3,CASSQETSGRGSDTQYF,TGTGCCAGCAGCCAGGAAACTAGCGGAAGGGGGTCAGATACGCAGTATTTT
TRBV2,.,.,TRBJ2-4,CASRSRGTPLAKNIQYF,TGTGCCAGCAGATCCCGAGGGACTCCACTAGCCAAAAACATTCAGTACTTC
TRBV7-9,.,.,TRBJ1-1,CAGSYRESPNTEAFF,TGTGCCGGCAGCTACCGGGAGTCCCCGAACACTGAAGCTTTCTTT
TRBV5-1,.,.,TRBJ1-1,CASSTPPEEAFF,TGCGCCAGCAGCACACCGCCAGAGGAGGCTTTCTTT
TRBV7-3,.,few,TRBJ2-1,CASSLMGGNEQFF,TGTGCCAGCAGCTTAATGGGTGGCAATGAGCAGTTCTTC
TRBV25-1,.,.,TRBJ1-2,CASSGGPRGYGYTF,TGTGCCAGCAGTGGGGGACCCCGGGGTTATGGCTACACCTTC
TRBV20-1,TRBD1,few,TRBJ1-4,CSAMGQANEKLFF,TGCAGTGCGATGGGACAGGCTAATGAAAAACTGTTTTTT
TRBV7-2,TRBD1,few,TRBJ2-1,CASSFRTGGDNEQFF,TGTGCCAGCAGCTTTAGGACAGGAGGAGACAATGAGCAGTTCTTC
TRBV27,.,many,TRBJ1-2,CASSQGNYGYTF,TGCGCCAGCAGCCAAGGGAACTATGGCTACACCTTC
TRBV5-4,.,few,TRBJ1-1,CASSLKVGTEAFF,TGTGCCAGCAGCTTAAAGGTGGGCACTGAAGCTTTCTTT
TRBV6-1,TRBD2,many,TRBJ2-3,CASSPLPRGRATTDTQYF,TGTGCCAGCAGCCCTCTTCCCCGCGGGAGGGCAACGACAGATACGCAGTATTTT
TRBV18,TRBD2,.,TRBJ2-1,CASSPRAGEAYNEQFF,TGTGCCAGCTCACCACGAGCGGGAGAGGCCTACAATGAGCAGTTCTTC
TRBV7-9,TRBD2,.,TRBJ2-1,CASSRLAGGHQDNEQFF,TGTGCCAGCAGCCGACTAGCGGGAGGTCACCAGGACAATGAGCAGTTCTTC
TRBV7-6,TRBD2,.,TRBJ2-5,CASSPRTSGSQRRETQYF,TGTGCCAGCAGCCCACGGACTAGCGGGAGCCAAAGGAGGGAGACCCAGTACTTC
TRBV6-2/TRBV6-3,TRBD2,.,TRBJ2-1,CASSLLAGNYNEQFF,TGTGCCAGCAGTTTACTAGCGGGGAACTACAATGAGCAGTTCTTC
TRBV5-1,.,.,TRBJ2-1,CASSQSTAGEQFF,TGCGCCAGCAGTCAGTCCACGGCAGGTGAGCAGTTCTTC
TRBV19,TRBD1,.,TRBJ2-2,CASSKGQWTGELFF,TGTGCCAGTAGTAAGGGACAGTGGACCGGGGAGCTGTTTTTT
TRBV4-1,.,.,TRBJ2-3,CASSQVGHITDTQYF,TGCGCCAGCAGCCAAGTGGGACATATCACAGATACGCAGTATTTT
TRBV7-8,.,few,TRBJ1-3,CASSLPGRNTIYF,TGTGCCAGCAGCTTACCAGGGCGAAACACCATATATTTT
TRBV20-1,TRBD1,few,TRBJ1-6,CSARTTGTGDSPLHF,TGCAGTGCTAGAACCACCGGGACAGGGGATTCACCCCTCCACTTT
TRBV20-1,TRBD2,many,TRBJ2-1,CSARLKLARNNEQFF,TGCAGTGCTAGACTGAAACTAGCGCGGAACAATGAGCAGTTCTTC
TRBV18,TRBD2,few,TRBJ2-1,CASSPLAGVLDEQFF,TGTGCCAGCTCACCACTAGCGGGAGTTCTGGATGAGCAGTTCTTC
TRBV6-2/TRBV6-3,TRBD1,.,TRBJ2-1,CASSYPRQGGFGYNEQFF,TGTGCCAGCAGTTACCCGCGACAGGGGGGGTTCGGATACAATGAGCAGTTCTTC
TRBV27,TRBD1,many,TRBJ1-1,CASSPGQGGVGDTEAFF,TGTGCCAGCAGTCCTGGACAGGGCGGAGTGGGTGACACTGAAGCTTTCTTT
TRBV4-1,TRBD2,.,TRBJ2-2,CASGPYTSGSRTGELFF,TGCGCCAGCGGCCCTTACACTAGCGGGAGCAGAACCGGGGAGCTGTTTTTT
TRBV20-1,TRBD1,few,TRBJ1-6,CSARGPGQDNSPLHF,TGCAGTGCTAGAGGCCCGGGACAGGATAATTCACCCCTCCACTTT
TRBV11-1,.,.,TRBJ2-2,CASARGSGDDTGELFF,TGTGCCAGCGCCAGGGGGTCGGGGGATGACACCGGGGAGCTGTTTTTT
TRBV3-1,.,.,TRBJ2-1,CASSQRPQGTRRSYNEQFF,TGTGCCAGCAGCCAAAGACCACAGGGTACAAGAAGGTCCTACAATGAGCAGTTCTTC
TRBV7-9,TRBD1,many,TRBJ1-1,CASSGQETENTEAFF,TGTGCCAGCAGCGGACAGGAAACCGAGAACACTGAAGCTTTCTTT
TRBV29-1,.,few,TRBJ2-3,CSVEERPDTQYF,TGCAGCGTTGAAGAAAGGCCAGATACGCAGTATTTT
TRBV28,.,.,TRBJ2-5,CGSSEGWETQYF,TGTGGCAGCAGTGAGGGCTGGGAGACCCAGTACTTC
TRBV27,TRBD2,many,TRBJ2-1,CASSSRVAGGREQFF,TGTGCCAGCAGTTCCCGGGTAGCGGGGGGTCGGGAGCAGTTCTTC
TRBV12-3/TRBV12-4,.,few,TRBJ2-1,CASSLAGTGIYNEQFF,TGTGCCAGCAGTTTAGCGGGAACAGGTATCTACAATGAGCAGTTCTTC
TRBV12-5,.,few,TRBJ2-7,CASGFGTNYEQYF,TGTGCTAGTGGTTTTGGGACGAACTACGAGCAGTACTTC
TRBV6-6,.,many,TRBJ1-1,CASSYSVNRESHTEAFF,TGTGCCAGCAGTTACTCTGTCAACAGGGAATCACACACTGAAGCTTTCTTT
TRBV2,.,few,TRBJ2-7,CASNSDSYEQYF,TGTGCCAGCAATTCGGATTCCTACGAGCAGTACTTC
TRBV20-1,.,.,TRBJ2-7,CSATPRTRQETYEQYF,TGCAGTGCTACACCCCGGACGAGACAGGAAACCTACGAGCAGTACTTC
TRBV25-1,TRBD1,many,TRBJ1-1,CASSEMTGMVTEAFF,TGTGCCAGCAGTGAAATGACAGGGATGGTTACTGAAGCTTTCTTT
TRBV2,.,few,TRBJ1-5,CASEDSNSNQPQHF,TGTGCCAGTGAAGACAGCAATAGCAATCAGCCCCAGCATTTT
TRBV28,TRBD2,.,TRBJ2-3,CASSRSGRASDTQYF,TGTGCCAGCAGTCGTAGCGGGAGGGCCTCAGATACGCAGTATTTT
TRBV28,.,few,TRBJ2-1,CASSLVETERNEQFF,TGTGCCAGCAGTTTAGTCGAGACAGAGAGGAATGAGCAGTTCTTC
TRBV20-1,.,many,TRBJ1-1,CSASRRGNTEAFF,TGCAGTGCTAGCAGAAGGGGAAACACTGAAGCTTTCTTT
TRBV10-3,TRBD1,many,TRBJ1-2,CASQQGNYGYTF,TGTGCCAGCCAACAGGGGAACTATGGCTACACCTTC
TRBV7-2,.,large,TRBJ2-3,CASSLDGTLDTQYF,TGTGCCAGCAGCTTAGATGGGACTTTGGATACGCAGTATTTT
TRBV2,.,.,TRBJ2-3,CASSWRGSTDTQYF,TGTGCCAGCAGCTGGCGGGGTAGCACAGATACGCAGTATTTT
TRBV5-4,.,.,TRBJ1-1,CASSLDRGAIGEAFF,TGTGCCAGCAGCTTGGATCGGGGGGCGATCGGTGAAGCTTTCTTT
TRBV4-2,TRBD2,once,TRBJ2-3,CASSQDLIAGGTDTQYF,TGTGCCAGCAGCCAAGATTTAATAGCGGGAGGCACAGATACGCAGTATTTT
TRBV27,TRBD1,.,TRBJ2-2,CASSSQDRLGTGELFF,TGTGCCAGCAGTTCCCAGGACAGGTTAGGCACCGGGGAGCTGTTTTTT
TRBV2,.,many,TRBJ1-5,CASRVNTFSNQPQHF,TGTGCCAGCAGGGTGAACACTTTTAGCAATCAGCCCCAGCATTTT
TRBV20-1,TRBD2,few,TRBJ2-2,CSARDAFGRGFNTGELFF,TGCAGTGCTAGAGATGCTTTTGGGAGGGGTTTCAACACCGGGGAGCTGTTTTTT
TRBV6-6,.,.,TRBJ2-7,CASSYSTPSPHEQYF,TGTGCCAGCAGTTACTCGACTCCGTCACCCCACGAGCAGTACTTC
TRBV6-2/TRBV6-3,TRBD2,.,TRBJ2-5,CASSQGAGGPQETQYF,TGTGCCAGCAGCCAAGGAGCGGGAGGGCCCCAAGAGACCCAGTACTTC
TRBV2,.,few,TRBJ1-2,CATSVMGARGYTF,TGTGCCACCTCAGTGATGGGGGCGCGAGGCTACACCTTC
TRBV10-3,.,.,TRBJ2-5,CAISAPQVETQYF,TGTGCCATCAGTGCCCCCCAAGTAGAGACCCAGTACTTC
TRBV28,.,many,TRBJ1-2,CASSPGAGRVSGYTF,TGTGCCAGCAGTCCAGGTGCGGGACGGGTATCTGGCTACACCTTC
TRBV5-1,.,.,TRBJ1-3,CASSLQESSGNTIYF,TGCGCCAGCAGCTTACAGGAGTCCTCTGGAAACACCATATATTTT
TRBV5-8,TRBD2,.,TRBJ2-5,CASSSARGGRKETQYF,TGTGCCAGCAGTTCCGCCCGCGGGGGACGAAAGGAGACCCAGTACTTC